One sample yielded the 13 T cell receptor beta chains listed below, sequenced in a study of post-analysis software for immune sequencing data (dated by TCRdb to about 2015). The investigation overall reported the following: Significantly higher frequencies in patients than in controls were found for five TRBV segments, including TRBV5-6, TRBV5-1 and TRBV20-1.

Receptor amplification or capture employed PCR. The sequencer listed for this sample is Illumina HiSeq 2500. To reduce PCR and sequencing biases, unique molecular identifiers were incorporated into the TCR beta cDNA libraries. TCRdb reran the public reads through fastp at Q25 and MiXCR, keeping productive beta chains. All rows with the same CDR3 protein become a single entry with the most common DNA and genes. The sample profile shows 350,000 to 500,000 distinct CDR3 sequences; approximately 42% of them were found once. The top ten clones comprise 7.6% of the sample. The antigens for these receptors are not known. Sequences were obtained from blood. The receptor source for this set is a girl under 10 years old with multiple sclerosis.

The CDR3 reads CASSLRGGGPYNEQFF. The DNA of the CDR3 is TGTGCCAGCAGTCTACGTGGGGGGGGCCCTTACAATGAGCAGTTCTTC. V usage is TRBV28 and J usage is TRBJ2-1; possibly TRBD2 for D (7 bases). This CDR3 comprises 16 residues. V was clipped by 5 bases and J by 4 bases, with 18 bases between them. Germline lookup yields CDR1 MDHEN and CDR2 SYDVKM.

V is TRBV29-1 and J is TRBJ2-7, with 11 bases lining up with TRBD2. The J call may be in error: the DNA end matches TRBJ2-5 better. The CDR3 covers 14 residues. The germline V gene has CDR1 SQVTM and CDR2 ANQGSEA. CDR3 loop: CSVELAGARETQYF. CDR3 DNA sequence: TGCAGCGTCGAACTAGCGGGAGCTAGGGAGACCCAGTACTTC.

The gene calls are TRBV28 and TRBJ1-2; the D gene is possibly TRBD1 (5 bases). The CDR3 runs 13 residues. V dropped 4 bases and J dropped 8 bases, with 14 bases sitting between them. Germline CDR1 and CDR2: MDHEN and SYDVKM. This CDR3 is CASSYTTARGYTF. The CDR3, as DNA: TGTGCCAGCAGTTATACGACAGCGCGCGGCTACACCTTC.

The chain recombines TRBV29-1 with TRBJ2-3; 11 bases are shared with TRBD2. The CDR3 is 15 residues long. Germline trimming cut 7 bases from V and 1 base from J; bases unmatched to any gene: 7. CDR1 SQVTM and CDR2 ANQGSEA come from the germline V gene. Here the CDR3 reads CSGLLAGDGTDTQYF. The CDR3 DNA sequence: TGCAGCGGTCTACTAGCGGGAGATGGCACAGATACGCAGTATTTT.

The rearrangement joins TRBV10-3 to TRBJ2-1; D is possibly TRBD1 (5 bases). V was cut by 4 bases and J by 9 bases, with 10 bases left in between. Looked up from germline, CDR1 is ENHRY and CDR2 is SYGVKD. This CDR3 has 12 residues. The CDR3 here is CAISVGRSEQFF. The CDR3 bases are TGTGCCATCAGTGTGGGGCGGAGTGAGCAGTTCTTC.

V gene TRBV14 combines with J gene TRBJ2-5; D is possibly TRBD2 (6 bases). Germline CDR1 SGHDN, CDR2 FVKESK. The length of the CDR3 is 15 residues. With 4 bases removed from V and 4 bases from J, the gap between germline ends came to 16 bases. CDR3 sequence: CASSPRGSGGETQYF. CDR3 nucleotide sequence: TGTGCCAGCAGCCCCCGAGGCTCCGGGGGAGAGACCCAGTACTTC. The full variable domain, completed using reference TRBV14 and TRBJ2-5, is EAGVTQFPSHSVIEKGQTVTLRCDPISGHDNLYWYRRVMGKEIKFLLHFVKESKQDESGMPNNRFLAERTGGTYSTLKVQPAELEDSGVYFCASSPRGSGGETQYFGPGTRLLVL.

The chain joins TRBV28 to TRBJ1-1; TRBD1 might be the D (5 bases). This CDR3 is 13 amino acids long. Looked up from germline, CDR1 is MDHEN and CDR2 is SYDVKM. V was shortened by 7 bases and J by 7 bases, with 16 bases between the two germline ends. CDR3 coding DNA: TGTGCCAGCACCAGGCGGCCTGACAGTGAAGCTTTCTTT. Encoded protein: CASTRRPDSEAFF.

The CDR3 DNA sequence: TGTGCCAGCAGCCTCCTAGGGGGGACAGACTATCAGCCCCAGCATTTT. This codes for CASSLLGGTDYQPQHF. This chain links TRBV5-5 with TRBJ1-5, with TRBD1 identical over 7 bases. V was clipped by 4 bases and J by 5 bases; unmatched bases: 12. This CDR3 is built from 16 residues. Germline V gene data show CDR1 as SGHKS and CDR2 as YYEKEE (reference sequence). The full variable domain, completed using reference TRBV5-5 and TRBJ1-5, is DAGVTQSPTHLIKTRGQQVTLRCSPISGHKSVSWYQQVLGQGPQFIFQYYEKEERGRGNFPDRFSARQFPNYSSELNVNALLLGDSALYLCASSLLGGTDYQPQHFGDGTRLSIL.

The chain recombines TRBV7-6 with TRBJ2-7; D gene unclear. The V and J ends lost 0 bases and 6 bases respectively, with 21 bases between them. The CDR3 totals 17 residues. CDR1 and CDR2 (germline): SGHVS, FNYEAQ. CDR3 amino acids: CASSLALRGPFSPEQYF. DNA for the CDR3: TGTGCCAGCAGCTTAGCGCTTAGAGGTCCCTTTTCTCCCGAGCAGTACTTC.

As for this clonotype: The junction departs from germline at one end; a sequencing error may be responsible. The rearrangement links TRBV28 to TRBJ1-2; D is ambiguous. The CDR3 loop spans 13 amino acids. CDR1 is MDHEN, CDR2 SYDVKM, per germline. In DNA form, the CDR3 reads TGTGCCAGCAGCCCCGTCATAGCCTATGGCTGCACCTTC. Its translation is CASSPVIAYGCTF.

The chain links TRBV12-3 or TRBV12-4 to TRBJ2-7; D uncertain. The CDR3 runs to 14 residues. Trimming shortened V by 5 bases and J by 3 bases, and 14 bases separated the two germline ends. The CDR3: CASSKGLRSYEQYF. The CDR3 DNA reads TGTGCCAGCAGTAAGGGTCTAAGGAGCTACGAGCAGTACTTC.

This clonotype has only a few counts. The genes are TRBV5-5 and TRBJ2-3; D is unclear. This CDR3 is 13 amino acids long. V lost 3 bases to trimming and J lost 0 bases, with 5 bases between them. Looked up from germline, CDR1 is SGHKS and CDR2 is YYEKEE (reference sequence). CDR3: CASSSYSTDTQYF. CDR3 DNA: TGTGCCAGCAGCTCGTACAGCACAGATACGCAGTATTTT.

This sequence joins TRBV20-1 and TRBJ2-7; 8 bases fit TRBD1. With 0 bases clipped from V and 3 bases from J, the junction kept 7 bases outside the gene matches. The CDR3 totals 15 residues. CDR1 and CDR2 (germline): DFQATT, SNEGSKA (reference sequence). The CDR3 coding sequence is TGCAGTGCTAGAGACCGACAGGGGCCGCACTACGAGCAGTACTTC. Translating gives CSARDRQGPHYEQYF.